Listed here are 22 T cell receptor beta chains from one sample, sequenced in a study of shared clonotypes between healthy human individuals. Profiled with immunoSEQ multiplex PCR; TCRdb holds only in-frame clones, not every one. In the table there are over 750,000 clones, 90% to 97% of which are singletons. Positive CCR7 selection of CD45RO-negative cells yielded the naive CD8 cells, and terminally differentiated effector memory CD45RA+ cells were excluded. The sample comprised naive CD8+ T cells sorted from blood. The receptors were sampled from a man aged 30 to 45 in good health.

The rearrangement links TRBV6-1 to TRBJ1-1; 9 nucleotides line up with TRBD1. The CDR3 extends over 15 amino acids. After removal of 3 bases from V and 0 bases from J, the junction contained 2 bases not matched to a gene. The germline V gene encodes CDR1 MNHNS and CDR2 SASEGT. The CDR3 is CASSDRTGVNTEAFF. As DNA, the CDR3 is TGTGCCAGCAGTGACCGGACAGGGGTGAACACTGAAGCTTTCTTT.

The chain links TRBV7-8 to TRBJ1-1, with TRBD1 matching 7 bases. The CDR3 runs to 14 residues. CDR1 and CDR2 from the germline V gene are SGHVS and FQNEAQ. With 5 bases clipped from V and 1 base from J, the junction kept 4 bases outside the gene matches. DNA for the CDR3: TGTGCCAGCAGCGAACACAGGGGGAACACTGAAGCTTTCTTT. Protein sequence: CASSEHRGNTEAFF.

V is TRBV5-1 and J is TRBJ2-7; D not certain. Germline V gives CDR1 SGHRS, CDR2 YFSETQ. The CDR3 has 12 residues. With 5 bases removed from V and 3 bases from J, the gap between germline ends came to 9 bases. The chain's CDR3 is CASRSDGYEQYF. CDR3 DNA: TGCGCCAGCAGATCGGACGGCTACGAGCAGTACTTC.

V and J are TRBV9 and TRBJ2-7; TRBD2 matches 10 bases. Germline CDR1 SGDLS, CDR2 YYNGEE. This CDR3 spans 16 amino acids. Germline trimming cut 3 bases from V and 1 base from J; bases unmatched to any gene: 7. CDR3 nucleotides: TGTGCCAGCAGCGCAGGGACTAGCGTTCCGTCCTACGAGCAGTACTTC. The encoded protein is CASSAGTSVPSYEQYF.

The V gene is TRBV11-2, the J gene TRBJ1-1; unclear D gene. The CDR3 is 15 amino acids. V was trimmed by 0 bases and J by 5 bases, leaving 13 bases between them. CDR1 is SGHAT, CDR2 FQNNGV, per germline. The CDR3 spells CASSLEGGMVTEAFF. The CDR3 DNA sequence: TGTGCCAGCAGCTTAGAAGGAGGGATGGTGACTGAAGCTTTCTTT.

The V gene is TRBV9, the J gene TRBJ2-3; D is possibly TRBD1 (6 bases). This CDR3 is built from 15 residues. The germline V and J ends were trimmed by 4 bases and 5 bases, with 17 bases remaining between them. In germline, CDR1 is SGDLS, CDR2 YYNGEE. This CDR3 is CASSFSQGMGDTQYF. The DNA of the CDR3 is TGTGCCAGCAGCTTTAGCCAGGGGATGGGAGATACGCAGTATTTT.

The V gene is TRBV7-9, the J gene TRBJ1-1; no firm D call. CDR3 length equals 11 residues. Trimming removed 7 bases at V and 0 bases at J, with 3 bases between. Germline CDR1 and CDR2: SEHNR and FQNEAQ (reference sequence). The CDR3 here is CASTVNTEAFF. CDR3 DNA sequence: TGTGCCAGCACGGTGAACACTGAAGCTTTCTTT.

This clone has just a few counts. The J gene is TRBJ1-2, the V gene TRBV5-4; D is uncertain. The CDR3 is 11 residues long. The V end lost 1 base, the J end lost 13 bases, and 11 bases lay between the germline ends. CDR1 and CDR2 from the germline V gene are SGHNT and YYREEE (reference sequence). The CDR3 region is CASSLYEVRTF. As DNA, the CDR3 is TGTGCCAGCAGCTTGTACGAAGTTCGCACCTTC. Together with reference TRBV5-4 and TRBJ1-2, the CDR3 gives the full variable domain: ETGVTQSPTHLIKTRGQQVTLRCSSQSGHNTVSWYQQALGQGPQFIFQYYREEENGRGNFPPRFSGLQFPNYSSELNVNALELDDSALYLCASSLYEVRTFGSGTRLTVV.

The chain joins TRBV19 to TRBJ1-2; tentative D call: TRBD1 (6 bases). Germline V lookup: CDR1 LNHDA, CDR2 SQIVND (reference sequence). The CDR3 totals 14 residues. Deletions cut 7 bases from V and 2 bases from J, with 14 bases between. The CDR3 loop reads CASKSGQSNYGYTF. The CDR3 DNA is TGTGCCAGTAAAAGCGGACAGTCGAACTATGGCTACACCTTC.

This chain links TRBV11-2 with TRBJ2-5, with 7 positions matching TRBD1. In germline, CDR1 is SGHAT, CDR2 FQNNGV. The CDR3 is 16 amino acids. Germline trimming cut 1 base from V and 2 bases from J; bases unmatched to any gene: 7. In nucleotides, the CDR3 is TGTGCCAGCAGCTTAGTGGGACAGTTCCAACAAGAGACCCAGTACTTC. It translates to CASSLVGQFQQETQYF.

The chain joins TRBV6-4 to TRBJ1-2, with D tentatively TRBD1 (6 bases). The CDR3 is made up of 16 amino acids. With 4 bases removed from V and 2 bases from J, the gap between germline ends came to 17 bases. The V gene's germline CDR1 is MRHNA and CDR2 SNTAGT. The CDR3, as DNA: TGTGCCAGCAGTGGTCCTGGGGGCCGAACGAACTATGGCTACACCTTC. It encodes CASSGPGGRTNYGYTF.

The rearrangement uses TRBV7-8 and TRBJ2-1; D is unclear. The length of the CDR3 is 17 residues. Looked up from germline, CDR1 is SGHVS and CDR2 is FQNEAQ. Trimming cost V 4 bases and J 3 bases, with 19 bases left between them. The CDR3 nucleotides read TGTGCCAGCAGCTCCGTCAGGTTGACGCCGTACTACAATGAGCAGTTCTTC. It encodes CASSSVRLTPYYNEQFF.

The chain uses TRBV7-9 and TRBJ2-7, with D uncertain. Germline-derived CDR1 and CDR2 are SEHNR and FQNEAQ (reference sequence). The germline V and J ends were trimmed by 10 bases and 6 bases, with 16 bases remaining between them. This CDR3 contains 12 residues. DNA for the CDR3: TGTGCCACCGGTCCCCAAAACGGCGAGCAGTACTTC. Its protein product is CATGPQNGEQYF. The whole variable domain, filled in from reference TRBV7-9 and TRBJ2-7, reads DTGVSQNPRHKITKRGQNVTFRCDPISEHNRLYWYRQTLGQGPEFLTYFQNEAQLEKSRLLSDRFSAERPKGSFSTLEIQRTEQGDSAMYLCATGPQNGEQYFGPGTRLTVT.

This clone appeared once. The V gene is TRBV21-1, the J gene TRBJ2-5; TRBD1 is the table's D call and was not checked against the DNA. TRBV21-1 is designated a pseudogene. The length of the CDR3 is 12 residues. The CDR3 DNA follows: TGTGCCAGCAGACAGGGGCGCCGGACCCAGTACTTC. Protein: CASRQGRRTQYF.

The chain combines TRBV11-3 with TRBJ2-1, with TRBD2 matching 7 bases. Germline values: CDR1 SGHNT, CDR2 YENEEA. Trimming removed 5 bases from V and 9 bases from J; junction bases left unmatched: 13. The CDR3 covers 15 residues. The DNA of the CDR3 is TGTGCCAGCAGCCCAGGACTAGGTGTTATAGGTGAGCAGTTCTTC. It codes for CASSPGLGVIGEQFF.

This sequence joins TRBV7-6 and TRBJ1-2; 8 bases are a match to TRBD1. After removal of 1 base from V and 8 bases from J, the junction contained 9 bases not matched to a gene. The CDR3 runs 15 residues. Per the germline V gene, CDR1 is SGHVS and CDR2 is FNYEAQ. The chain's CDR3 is CASSLERTGRRGYTF. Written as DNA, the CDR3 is TGTGCCAGCAGCTTAGAAAGGACAGGGCGAAGAGGCTACACCTTC. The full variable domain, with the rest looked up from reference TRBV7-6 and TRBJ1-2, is GAGVSQSPRYKVTKRGQDVALRCDPISGHVSLYWYRQALGQGPEFLTYFNYEAQQDKSGLPNDRFSAERPEGSISTLTIQRTEQRDSAMYRCASSLERTGRRGYTFGSGTRLTVV.

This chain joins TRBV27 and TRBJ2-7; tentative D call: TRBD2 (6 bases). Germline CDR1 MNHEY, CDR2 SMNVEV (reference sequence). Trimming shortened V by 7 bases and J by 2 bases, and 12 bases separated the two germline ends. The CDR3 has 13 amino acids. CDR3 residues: CASMGRTTYEQYF. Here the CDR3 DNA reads TGTGCCAGCATGGGACGGACTACCTACGAGCAGTACTTC.

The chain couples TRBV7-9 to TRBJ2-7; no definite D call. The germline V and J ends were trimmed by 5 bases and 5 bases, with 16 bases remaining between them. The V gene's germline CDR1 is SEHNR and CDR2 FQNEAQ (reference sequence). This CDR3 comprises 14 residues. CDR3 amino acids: CASSTTDAGDEQYF. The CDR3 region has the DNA TGTGCCAGCAGCACCACGGACGCTGGGGACGAGCAGTACTTC.

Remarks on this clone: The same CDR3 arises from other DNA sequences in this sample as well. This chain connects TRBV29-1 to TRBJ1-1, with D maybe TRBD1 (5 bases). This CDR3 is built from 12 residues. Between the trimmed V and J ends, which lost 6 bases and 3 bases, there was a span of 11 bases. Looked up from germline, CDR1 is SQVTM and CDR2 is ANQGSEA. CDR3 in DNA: TGCAGCGTCGCTGGAGGGGACACTGAAGCTTTCTTT. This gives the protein CSVAGGDTEAFF. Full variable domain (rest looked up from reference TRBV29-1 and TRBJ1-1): SAVISQKPSRDICQRGTSLTIQCQVDSQVTMMFWYRQQPGQSLTLIATANQGSEATYESGFVIDKFPISRPNLTFSTLTVSNMSPEDSSIYLCSVAGGDTEAFFGQGTRLTVV.

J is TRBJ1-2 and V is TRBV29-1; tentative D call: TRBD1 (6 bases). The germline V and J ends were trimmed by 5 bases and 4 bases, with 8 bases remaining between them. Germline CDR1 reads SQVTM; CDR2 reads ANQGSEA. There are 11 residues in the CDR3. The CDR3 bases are TGCAGCGTTCCGGACAGCTATGGCTACACCTTC. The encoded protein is CSVPDSYGYTF.

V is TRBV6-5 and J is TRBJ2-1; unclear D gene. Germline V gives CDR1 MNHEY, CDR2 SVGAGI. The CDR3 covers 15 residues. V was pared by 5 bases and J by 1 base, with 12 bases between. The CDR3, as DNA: TGTGCCAGCAGTCCCGAGTCTTATTCCTACAATGAGCAGTTCTTC. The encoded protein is CASSPESYSYNEQFF.

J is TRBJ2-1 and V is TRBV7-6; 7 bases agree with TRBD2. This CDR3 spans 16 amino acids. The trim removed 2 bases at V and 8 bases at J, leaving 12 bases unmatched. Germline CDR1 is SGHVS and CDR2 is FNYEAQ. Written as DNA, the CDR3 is TGTGCCAGCAGCTTAATGGGGATCGCGGGAGTTGATGAGCAGTTCTTC. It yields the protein CASSLMGIAGVDEQFF.